This TCR beta chain emerged from a study of T cells in localized non-small cell lung cancer. The CDR3 extends over 17 amino acids. The assay was immunoSEQ multiplex PCR, and TCRdb's table has in-frame clones only and misses some. The sample has 40,000 to 65,000 clones, 65% to 85% seen once. Study-level findings and limits: Multi-region tumor sequencing was not done, so intratumor heterogeneity could not be excluded. When the top 100 tumor clones were examined, a median about 60 of them also appeared in the adjacent lung, which was paired and uninvolved. Increased T cell density in blood showed an association with longer overall survival. Uninvolved adjacent lung, not tumor, had the highest T cell clonality.

This clone showed up just once. Its target is unknown. The material sequenced was peripheral blood mononuclear cells, taken before any cancer treatment. V is TRBV21-1 and J is TRBJ2-5; the table's D call of TRBD2 was not tested on the DNA. TRBV21-1 has pseudogene status. The clonotype comes from a man aged 35 to 69 with stage III lung adenocarcinoma. DNA for the CDR3: TGTGCCAGCAGCAACCCACTGACTAGCGGGTCCCAAGAGACCCAGTACTTC. It is translated as CASSNPLTSGSQETQYF.